This T cell receptor (beta chain) was captured in a study of blood T cell repertoires in COVID-19. This CDR3 is 13 amino acids long. Trimming took off 2 bases at V and 4 bases at J, with 8 bases between the two ends. Clones were read by immunoSEQ multiplex PCR, and TCRdb kept only the in-frame ones, dropping some. The table records roughly 380,000 clones, less than 90% of them present only once. Symptom resolution, clearance, or two negative PCRs marked the recovered donors of Cohort 3. This TCR came from a woman aged 25 to 45 who had recovered from COVID-19. Sequencing was performed on PBMCs or T cells enriched from blood (not recorded which). The rearrangement uses TRBV12-3 or TRBV12-4 and TRBJ1-1; D might be TRBD1 (6 bases). CDR3 residues: CASSLQGTTEAFF. The DNA for the CDR3 is TGTGCCAGCAGTTTACAGGGGACCACTGAAGCTTTCTTT.